This T cell receptor (beta chain) was documented in a study of spatial heterogeneity in lung cancer. Ten or more counts support this clonotype. TCRdb analysed the 5' RACE reads with MiXCR anew, one entry per CDR3 protein. The data contain some 22,000 distinct CDR3 sequences, around 4.7% of them singletons. Described time point: sample taken at primary tumor resection. The sequenced material consisted of unsorted whole RNA from tumor, nontumor lung or frozen PBMC. Trimming stripped 9 bases from V and 2 bases from J, with 17 bases between. The CDR3 spans 16 residues. Looked up from germline, CDR1 is MNHEY and CDR2 is SVGAGI.

The chain recombines TRBV6-5 with TRBJ2-6, with D possibly matching TRBD1 (6 bases). Source: PBMCs, taken at surgery. The clonotype originates from a male donor with early-stage non-small cell lung cancer. The chain's CDR3 is CASQGTHDPGANVLTF. The DNA of the CDR3 is TGTGCCAGTCAGGGGACACACGATCCTGGGGCCAACGTCCTGACTTTC.